A selection of T cell receptor beta chains follows, all from one sample in a study of blood T cell repertoires in COVID-19. The data were produced by immunoSEQ multiplex PCR, yet TCRdb's version contains in-frame clones alone and is incomplete. The sample includes over 300,000 clones, 65% to 90% seen only once; the top ten take roughly 7.8%. The sample was peripheral blood. Receptors originate from a human donor in a cohort sampled during active COVID-19. Each CDR3 is given with its conserved first and last residue. A D gene is named only where the DNA matches it firmly. Only part of the rows carry a size: once, few, many, or a class if the clone is expanded.

D gene	J gene	V gene	clone size	CDR3 protein	CDR3 DNA
-	TRBJ1-4	TRBV4-1	-	CASSQGTVATNEKLFF	TGCGCCAGCAGCCAAGGGACAGTGGCAACTAATGAAAAACTGTTTTTT
-	TRBJ1-4	TRBV5-1	-	CASSRDRLQLFF	TGCGCCAGCAGCCGCGACAGGCTTCAACTGTTTTTT
-	TRBJ2-1	TRBV7-9	few	CASLDNEQFF	TGTGCCAGCCTCGACAATGAGCAGTTCTTC
-	TRBJ1-5	TRBV19	-	CASAVSNQPQHF	TGTGCCAGCGCAGTGAGCAATCAGCCCCAGCATTTT
-	TRBJ2-3	TRBV4-1	-	CASSQIDMGLPRSDTQYF	TGCGCCAGCAGCCAAATTGATATGGGCTTACCACGGTCAGATACGCAGTATTTT
TRBD1	TRBJ1-3	TRBV7-9	-	CASSGRDRSFTGNTIYF	TGTGCCAGCAGCGGAAGGGACAGAAGTTTCACTGGAAACACCATATATTTT
-	TRBJ1-4	TRBV7-9	-	CASSVPGLFITNEKLFF	TGTGCCAGCAGCGTACCGGGACTTTTCATAACTAATGAAAAACTGTTTTTT
TRBD1	TRBJ1-5	TRBV19	few	CASTKSTGGSNQPQHF	TGTGCCAGCACCAAATCAACAGGGGGGTCGAATCAGCCCCAGCATTTT
TRBD2	TRBJ2-1	TRBV7-9	few	CASSSGGGLGNEQFF	TGTGCCAGCAGCTCGGGCGGGGGGCTGGGCAATGAGCAGTTCTTC
-	TRBJ1-4	TRBV19	-	CASSATATNEKLFF	TGTGCCAGTAGTGCGACAGCAACTAATGAAAAACTGTTTTTT
-	TRBJ1-2	TRBV5-6	once	CASRLSGELKGYTF	TGTGCCAGCCGCTTATCAGGGGAATTGAAGGGCTACACCTTC
-	TRBJ2-7	TRBV6-5	-	CASQGGVSYEQYF	TGTGCCTCCCAGGGGGGAGTTTCCTACGAGCAGTACTTC
TRBD2	TRBJ2-5	TRBV6-4	-	CASTRTSGAQETQYF	TGTGCCAGCACCAGGACTAGCGGGGCCCAAGAGACCCAGTACTTC
-	TRBJ2-3	TRBV7-9	once	CASSSPGHHPNTQYF	TGTGCCAGCAGCTCCCCGGGACACCACCCCAATACGCAGTATTTT
-	TRBJ2-1	TRBV9	once	CASSATAYNEQFF	TGTGCCAGCAGCGCTACAGCTTACAATGAGCAGTTCTTC
-	TRBJ1-6	TRBV27	-	CASSLFGERNSPLHF	TGTGCCAGCAGTTTATTTGGGGAGCGGAATTCACCCCTCCACTTT
TRBD1	TRBJ1-3	TRBV5-1	-	CASSLSTTGFGNTIYF	TGCGCCAGCAGCCTATCTACGACAGGGTTTGGAAACACCATATATTTT
TRBD1	TRBJ1-1	TRBV5-1	-	CASSLMRTGMNTEAFF	TGCGCCAGCAGCTTAATGAGGACAGGGATGAACACTGAAGCTTTCTTT
TRBD1	TRBJ1-2	TRBV9	-	CASSPRDRSMGGYTF	TGTGCCAGCAGCCCCCGGGACAGATCTATGGGAGGCTACACCTTC
-	TRBJ1-5	TRBV2	-	CASRLRGSNQPQHF	TGTGCCAGCAGATTACGGGGGAGCAATCAGCCCCAGCATTTT
TRBD1	TRBJ2-7	TRBV5-5	few	CASSPGTGGLSYEQYF	TGTGCCAGCAGCCCAGGGACAGGGGGCCTCTCCTACGAGCAGTACTTC
-	TRBJ1-1	TRBV29-1	-	CSALWGGRSTEAFF	TGCAGCGCCTTGTGGGGGGGGCGTAGCACTGAAGCTTTCTTT
-	TRBJ2-7	TRBV5-6	-	CASSSLDGYEQYF	TGTGCCAGCAGCTCACTAGATGGGTACGAGCAGTACTTC
-	TRBJ1-2	TRBV13	-	CASTLGQSNYGYTF	TGTGCCAGCACCCTCGGACAGTCGAACTATGGCTACACCTTC
-	TRBJ1-1	TRBV30	-	CAWGAIQGAEAFF	TGTGCCTGGGGGGCCATACAGGGTGCTGAAGCTTTCTTT
-	TRBJ1-5	TRBV19	-	CASRQTGFNQPQHF	TGTGCCAGTAGGCAGACAGGCTTCAATCAGCCCCAGCATTTT
-	TRBJ2-1	TRBV7-2	-	CASSLASHTSSNEQFF	TGTGCCAGCAGCTTAGCATCTCATACTAGCTCCAATGAGCAGTTCTTC
-	TRBJ2-7	TRBV20-1	-	CSASGSSDAYEQYF	TGCAGTGCTAGTGGCAGTTCAGATGCCTACGAGCAGTACTTC
-	TRBJ1-1	TRBV2	-	CASTSLQTPLEAFF	TGTGCCAGCACCTCCTTACAGACCCCACTTGAAGCTTTCTTT
-	TRBJ2-3	TRBV6-4	few	CASSDSETSTDTQYF	TGTGCCAGCAGTGACTCAGAAACTAGCACAGATACGCAGTATTTT
-	TRBJ1-5	TRBV7-3	-	CASSGMAAQNSNQPQHF	TGTGCCAGCAGTGGAATGGCGGCGCAGAATAGCAATCAGCCCCAGCATTTT
TRBD2	TRBJ2-3	TRBV6-4	once	CASSEMAGVTDTQYF	TGTGCCAGCAGTGAAATGGCGGGGGTCACAGATACGCAGTATTTT
-	TRBJ2-3	TRBV12-3/TRBV12-4	-	CASSSGLNTQYF	TGTGCCAGCAGTTCAGGGCTGAATACGCAGTATTTT
-	TRBJ1-6	TRBV19	-	CASSILQIKGISSPLHF	TGTGCCAGTAGTATTCTCCAAATAAAGGGGATTTCTTCACCCCTCCACTTT
-	TRBJ1-1	TRBV11-3	-	CASSSQENTEAFF	TGTGCCAGCAGCTCACAGGAGAACACTGAAGCTTTCTTT
-	TRBJ1-3	TRBV2	-	CASSQQGFGNTIYF	TGTGCCAGCAGTCAGCAGGGCTTTGGAAACACCATATATTTT
-	TRBJ2-5	TRBV29-1	-	CSVEGTEQTQYF	TGCAGCGTTGAAGGGACAGAACAGACCCAGTACTTC
TRBD2	TRBJ2-1	TRBV24-1	-	CATSDLDLAGTSYNEQFF	TGTGCCACCAGTGATTTGGACCTAGCGGGGACCTCTTACAATGAGCAGTTCTTC
TRBD1	TRBJ1-4	TRBV29-1	once	CSVEGQAREKLFF	TGCAGCGTTGAGGGACAGGCCCGTGAAAAACTGTTTTTT
TRBD1	TRBJ1-2	TRBV19	-	CASMRGQGASGYTF	TGTGCCAGTATGAGAGGACAGGGGGCGAGTGGCTACACCTTC
-	TRBJ1-1	TRBV20-1	-	CSARTKGAFF	TGCAGTGCTAGGACAAAGGGGGCTTTCTTT
-	TRBJ1-3	TRBV9	-	CASSLSVGPSGNTIYF	TGTGCCAGCAGCCTTAGTGTGGGGCCGAGTGGAAACACCATATATTTT
TRBD1	TRBJ1-5	TRBV28	-	CASSSGQVFNQPQHF	TGTGCCAGCAGTTCAGGACAGGTTTTCAATCAGCCCCAGCATTTT
-	TRBJ1-1	TRBV5-1	-	CASSLDRENTEAFF	TGCGCCAGCAGCTTGGACAGGGAGAACACTGAAGCTTTCTTT
-	TRBJ1-2	TRBV11-1	-	CASSLRSGEGYTF	TGTGCCAGCAGCTTAAGGTCGGGGGAAGGCTACACCTTC
-	TRBJ1-1	TRBV7-3	once	CASSLGGRNTEAFF	TGTGCCAGCAGCCTGGGGGGAAGAAACACTGAAGCTTTCTTT
TRBD2	TRBJ2-3	TRBV10-1	-	CASRAGTSGGAGTQYF	TGCGCCAGCAGGGCCGGGACTAGCGGGGGGGCCGGTACGCAGTATTTT
-	TRBJ1-4	TRBV7-9	-	CASSVTGTNEKLFF	TGTGCCAGCAGCGTTACAGGGACTAATGAAAAACTGTTTTTT
TRBD2	TRBJ2-2	TRBV5-1	-	CASSRGTSGYTGELFF	TGCGCCAGCAGCAGAGGGACTAGCGGGTACACCGGGGAGCTGTTTTTT
-	TRBJ2-6	TRBV21-1	-	CASSKTDRAGANVLTF	TGTGCCAGCAGCAAGACGGACAGGGCTGGGGCCAACGTCCTGACTTTC
-	TRBJ1-5	TRBV5-1	-	CASSLTGGPQHF	TGCGCCAGCAGCCTGACGGGGGGCCCCCAGCATTTT